Below are 28 T cell receptor beta chains sequenced from a single sample in a study of T cell changes during pregnancy in multiple sclerosis. Repertoires were generated with immunoSEQ multiplex PCR, while TCRdb's copy carries only in-frame clones and drops some. The sample contains some 110,000 clones, roughly nine tenths of which appear only once. Sequencing was performed on peripheral blood, taken before pregnancy. These receptors were obtained from a female donor with multiple sclerosis, enrolled in a pregnancy study.

The table lists this clone with a count of one. V gene TRBV5-1 combines with J gene TRBJ2-5, with 7 positions matching TRBD2. J was trimmed by 2 bases and V by 0 bases; bases with no gene match: 4. Germline V gene data show CDR1 as SGHRS and CDR2 as YFSETQ. The length of the CDR3 is 15 residues. The CDR3 coding sequence is TGCGCCAGCAGCTTGGGTACGGGGGGACAAGAGACCCAGTACTTC. It codes for CASSLGTGGQETQYF.

CDR3 region: CASSTPPSGLVSYEQYF. CDR3 in DNA: TGCGCCAGCAGCACCCCCCCTAGCGGACTTGTCTCCTACGAGCAGTACTTC. The gene calls are TRBV5-1 and TRBJ2-7; 7 bases map to TRBD2. CDR1 and CDR2 from the germline V gene are SGHRS and YFSETQ. With 4 bases clipped from V and 0 bases from J, the junction kept 13 bases outside the gene matches. CDR3 length: 17 amino acids.

The gene calls are TRBV6-5 and TRBJ1-4; D perhaps matches TRBD1 (6 bases). The germline gives CDR1 MNHEY, CDR2 SVGAGI. Trimming removed 5 bases at V and 1 base at J, with 8 bases between. The CDR3 runs to 14 residues. DNA of the CDR3: TGTGCCAGCAGTGAACAGGGAACTAATGAAAAACTGTTTTTT. Residues: CASSEQGTNEKLFF.

J is TRBJ1-5 and V is TRBV6-5, with TRBD1 identical over 12 bases. In germline, CDR1 is MNHEY, CDR2 SVGAGI. V lost 6 bases and J lost 6; bases outside the gene matches: 3. The CDR3 length is 14 residues. The CDR3 nucleotides read TGTGCCAGCAGACGGGGACAGGGGGCTCAGCCCCAGCATTTT. Amino acids: CASRRGQGAQPQHF.

J is TRBJ2-3 and V is TRBV5-1; unclear D gene. V was pared by 0 bases and J by 5 bases, with 7 bases between. Per germline, CDR1 SGHRS and CDR2 YFSETQ. The CDR3 consists of 13 residues. CDR3 region: CASSLDHGDTQYF. In DNA, the CDR3 is TGCGCCAGCAGCTTGGACCACGGAGATACGCAGTATTTT.

The gene calls are TRBV2 and TRBJ1-5, with 7 bases matching TRBD1. V gave up 7 bases and J gave up 3 bases; unmatched junction bases: 6. CDR3 length equals 14 residues. Germline V lookup: CDR1 SNHLY, CDR2 FYNNEI. CDR3 loop: CASMTGTYNQPQHF. In DNA, the CDR3 is TGTGCCAGCATGACAGGGACCTACAATCAGCCCCAGCATTTT.

V usage is TRBV29-1 and J usage is TRBJ2-1, with TRBD2 matching 15 bases. V was clipped by 6 bases and J by 0 bases; unmatched bases: 6. This CDR3 has 17 residues. Per the germline V gene, CDR1 is SQVTM and CDR2 is ANQGSEA. CDR3 nucleotides: TGCAGCGTCGCCGGGACTAGCGGGGGGAGCTCCTACAATGAGCAGTTCTTC. Its translation is CSVAGTSGGSSYNEQFF.

The chain combines TRBV11-2 with TRBJ1-1, with 7 nucleotides matching TRBD1. J lost 0 bases, V lost 5 bases, and 3 bases had no gene match. Germline CDR1 SGHAT, CDR2 FQNNGV. The CDR3 is 14 residues long. DNA of the CDR3: TGTGCCAGCAGCGCGGGACAGATGAACACTGAAGCTTTCTTT. Translated: CASSAGQMNTEAFF.

V and J are TRBV6-6 and TRBJ1-3, with D unclear. Germline V gene lookup returns CDR1 MNHNY and CDR2 SVGAGI (reference sequence). CDR3 length: 16 amino acids. The ends were cut back, 0 bases at V and 0 bases at J, with 9 bases in the middle. The CDR3 spells CASSYSEAYSGNTIYF. CDR3 DNA sequence: TGTGCCAGCAGTTACTCGGAAGCGTACTCTGGAAACACCATATATTTT.

With respect to this clone: This specimen includes other DNA sequences encoding the same CDR3. The J gene is TRBJ2-7, the V gene TRBV6-5, with D maybe TRBD2 (6 bases). Per the germline V gene, CDR1 is MNHEY and CDR2 is SVGAGI. Trimming took 5 bases from V and 9 from J, leaving 20 bases between them. CDR3 length: 14 amino acids. The CDR3 DNA follows: TGTGCCAGCAGTAACCGGGACTCGACCCTGTGGCAGTACTTC. Protein product: CASSNRDSTLWQYF.

V usage is TRBV2 and J usage is TRBJ2-6; 8 positions match TRBD2. V gave up 7 bases and J gave up 0 bases; unmatched junction bases: 5. From germline, CDR1 is SNHLY and CDR2 FYNNEI. The CDR3 runs 16 residues. The CDR3 region has the DNA TGTGCCAGCAACGCGGGGGGCGCCTCTGGGGCCAACGTCCTGACTTTC. This translates into CASNAGGASGANVLTF.

The chain recombines TRBV6-5 with TRBJ2-1; 9 positions agree with TRBD1. J lost 6 bases, V lost 7 bases, and 7 bases had no gene match. The CDR3 is 14 residues long. Germline V CDR1 and CDR2: MNHEY, SVGAGI. CDR3 in amino acids: CASTSLGQGNEQFF. The CDR3 DNA is TGTGCCAGCACCTCCCTGGGACAGGGCAATGAGCAGTTCTTC.

The chain recombines TRBV5-4 with TRBJ1-3, with D tentatively TRBD1 (6 bases). Deletions cut 0 bases from V and 4 bases from J, with 8 bases between. This CDR3 has 14 residues. CDR1 is SGHNT, CDR2 YYREEE, per germline (reference sequence). CDR3 protein: CASSLGGPGNTIYF. For the CDR3, the DNA is TGTGCCAGCAGCTTGGGGGGGCCAGGAAACACCATATATTTT.

The DNA for the CDR3 is TGCGCCAGCAGCCAAGATAGCGAGACAGGGGCTTCAGATACGCAGTATTTT. Translating gives CASSQDSETGASDTQYF. The chain links TRBV4-3 to TRBJ2-3; 8 nucleotides match TRBD1. J was trimmed by 4 bases and V by 0 bases; bases with no gene match: 9. The germline CDR1 and CDR2 sequences are LGHNA and YSLEER. CDR3 length equals 17 residues.

J is TRBJ2-3 and V is TRBV13; the D gene is possibly TRBD1 (5 bases). CDR3 length: 19 residues. The germline V gene encodes CDR1 PRHDT and CDR2 FYEKMQ (reference sequence). The V end lost 5 bases, the J end lost 0 bases, and 24 bases lay between the germline ends. This CDR3 reads CASSALSSDQDRSTDTQYF. For the CDR3, the DNA is TGTGCCAGCAGCGCCCTGTCGAGCGACCAAGACAGAAGCACAGATACGCAGTATTTT. Variable domain in full (rest from reference TRBV13 and TRBJ2-3): AAGVIQSPRHLIKEKRETATLKCYPIPRHDTVYWYQQGPGQDPQFLISFYEKMQSDKGSIPDRFSAQQFSDYHSELNMSSLELGDSALYFCASSALSSDQDRSTDTQYFGPGTRLTVL.

This clone was found once. The rearrangement uses TRBV19 and TRBJ1-5; maybe TRBD1 (6 bases). This CDR3 has 18 amino acids. Trimming cost V 6 bases and J 2 bases, with 23 bases left between them. The germline V gene has CDR1 LNHDA and CDR2 SQIVND (reference sequence). The CDR3 region is CASSPARGTVVGNQPQHF. CDR3 coding DNA: TGTGCCAGTAGCCCTGCCAGGGGAACGGTTGTCGGCAATCAGCCCCAGCATTTT.

V and J are TRBV2 and TRBJ2-5; maybe TRBD1 (6 bases). V was pared by 6 bases and J by 4 bases, with 18 bases between. The CDR3 covers 15 residues. CDR1 and CDR2 from the germline V gene are SNHLY and FYNNEI. CDR3 region: CASRELTGLIETQYF. CDR3 in DNA: TGTGCCAGCAGAGAACTTACAGGGTTAATAGAGACCCAGTACTTC.

The chain employs TRBV4-1 and TRBJ2-1, with 9 bases that match TRBD2. Germline V gives CDR1 MGHRA, CDR2 YSYEKL. Losses at the gene ends were 1 base for V and 7 bases for J; bases not matched to a gene: 5. The CDR3 contains 15 residues. CDR3 amino acids: CASSQGLAEVNEQFF. The CDR3 nucleotides read TGCGCCAGCAGCCAAGGACTAGCGGAGGTGAATGAGCAGTTCTTC.

V and J are TRBV5-1 and TRBJ2-7, with D tentatively TRBD2 (6 bases). Germline V gene lookup returns CDR1 SGHRS and CDR2 YFSETQ. There are 18 residues in the CDR3. Trimming cost V 0 bases and J 2 bases, with 21 bases left between them. CDR3 region: CASSLVNRDHSGAYEQYF. CDR3 in DNA: TGCGCCAGCAGCTTGGTCAATCGGGATCACTCGGGAGCCTACGAGCAGTACTTC.

This chain joins TRBV12-5 and TRBJ1-2, with D unresolved. The CDR3 totals 13 residues. Germline V gives CDR1 LGHNT, CDR2 FRNRAP. V was clipped by 7 bases and J by 8 bases, with 17 bases between them. The CDR3 sequence: CASASGRTVGYTF. CDR3 DNA sequence: TGTGCTAGTGCCTCGGGGAGGACGGTCGGCTACACCTTC.

The V gene is TRBV7-9, the J gene TRBJ2-1, with 9 bases matching TRBD1. The length of the CDR3 is 15 residues. From germline, CDR1 is SEHNR and CDR2 FQNEAQ (reference sequence). Losses at the gene ends were 8 bases for V and 6 bases for J; bases not matched to a gene: 11. Here the CDR3 DNA reads TGTGCCAGCGCCCACCGGGACAGGGCTCTCAATGAGCAGTTCTTC. Its protein product is CASAHRDRALNEQFF. Combining the CDR3 with reference TRBV7-9 and TRBJ2-1 gives the whole variable domain DTGVSQNPRHKITKRGQNVTFRCDPISEHNRLYWYRQTLGQGPEFLTYFQNEAQLEKSRLLSDRFSAERPKGSFSTLEIQRTEQGDSAMYLCASAHRDRALNEQFFGPGTRLTVL.

This CDR3 reads CASTSGLASHYEQYF. CDR3 bases: TGTGCCAGCACCTCGGGACTAGCGAGCCACTACGAGCAGTACTTC. The chain carries TRBV28 and TRBJ2-7, with 10 bases lining up with TRBD2. Germline-derived CDR1 and CDR2 are MDHEN and SYDVKM. The CDR3 is 15 residues long. V dropped 7 bases and J dropped 3; count of bases not matched to a gene: 9. Looking up the rest from reference TRBV28 and TRBJ2-7 gives the full variable domain: DVKVTQSSRYLVKRTGEKVFLECVQDMDHENMFWYRQDPGLGLRLIYFSYDVKMKEKGDIPEGYSVSREKKERFSLILESASTNQTSMYLCASTSGLASHYEQYFGPGTRLTVT.

V gene TRBV7-9 combines with J gene TRBJ1-1, with 8 bases matching TRBD1. The CDR3 length is 14 residues. CDR1 is SEHNR and CDR2 is FQNEAQ in the germline V gene (reference sequence). J lost 1 base, V lost 4 bases, and 2 bases had no gene match. CDR3 nucleotide sequence: TGTGCCAGCAGCTCGGGACAGGCGAACACTGAAGCTTTCTTT. Translating gives CASSSGQANTEAFF.

The gene calls are TRBV5-4 and TRBJ2-1, with D tentatively TRBD1 (6 bases). The CDR3 has 15 residues. The germline V and J ends were trimmed by 4 bases and 4 bases, with 15 bases remaining between them. Germline V gives CDR1 SGHNT, CDR2 YYREEE (reference sequence). The CDR3: CASSQRTEVYNEQFF. CDR3 nucleotides: TGTGCCAGCAGCCAAAGGACAGAGGTATACAATGAGCAGTTCTTC.

J is TRBJ2-5 and V is TRBV5-5; no clear D gene. The germline V and J ends were trimmed by 1 base and 2 bases, with 6 bases remaining between them. The CDR3 length is 13 residues. Germline V gene sequence: CDR1 SGHKS, CDR2 YYEKEE (reference sequence). The CDR3, as DNA: TGTGCCAGCAGCTTGCCGCGTCAAGAGACCCAGTACTTC. This sequence encodes CASSLPRQETQYF.

The gene calls are TRBV18 and TRBJ2-5, with D tentatively TRBD2 (5 bases). CDR3 length: 13 amino acids. CDR1 KGHSH and CDR2 LQKENI come from the germline V gene. Between the trimmed V and J ends, which lost 6 bases and 3 bases, there was a span of 11 bases. The CDR3 loop is CASSPTREETQYF. The DNA of the CDR3 is TGTGCCAGCTCGCCCACTAGGGAAGAGACCCAGTACTTC.

The V call is TRBV5-1, the J call TRBJ2-6; 8 bases align to TRBD1. The CDR3 has 18 amino acids. With 0 bases clipped from V and 1 base from J, the junction kept 6 bases outside the gene matches. Germline CDR1 is SGHRS and CDR2 is YFSETQ. The CDR3 bases are TGCGCCAGCAGCTTGGTGGGGACAGGCAGGTCTGGGGCCAACGTCCTGACTTTC. It yields the protein CASSLVGTGRSGANVLTF.

A single count supports this clone. The rearrangement uses TRBV7-9 and TRBJ2-1; perhaps TRBD2 as D (6 bases). CDR3 length equals 17 residues. Germline V gene lookup returns CDR1 SEHNR and CDR2 FQNEAQ (reference sequence). Between the trimmed V and J ends, which lost 5 bases and 6 bases, there was a span of 23 bases. In DNA form, the CDR3 reads TGTGCCAGCAGCCCCCAACGGCGGTTGTTGGGGGGCAATGAGCAGTTCTTC. Translating gives CASSPQRRLLGGNEQFF. The complete variable domain, with remaining parts taken from reference TRBV7-9 and TRBJ2-1, reads DTGVSQNPRHKITKRGQNVTFRCDPISEHNRLYWYRQTLGQGPEFLTYFQNEAQLEKSRLLSDRFSAERPKGSFSTLEIQRTEQGDSAMYLCASSPQRRLLGGNEQFFGPGTRLTVL.